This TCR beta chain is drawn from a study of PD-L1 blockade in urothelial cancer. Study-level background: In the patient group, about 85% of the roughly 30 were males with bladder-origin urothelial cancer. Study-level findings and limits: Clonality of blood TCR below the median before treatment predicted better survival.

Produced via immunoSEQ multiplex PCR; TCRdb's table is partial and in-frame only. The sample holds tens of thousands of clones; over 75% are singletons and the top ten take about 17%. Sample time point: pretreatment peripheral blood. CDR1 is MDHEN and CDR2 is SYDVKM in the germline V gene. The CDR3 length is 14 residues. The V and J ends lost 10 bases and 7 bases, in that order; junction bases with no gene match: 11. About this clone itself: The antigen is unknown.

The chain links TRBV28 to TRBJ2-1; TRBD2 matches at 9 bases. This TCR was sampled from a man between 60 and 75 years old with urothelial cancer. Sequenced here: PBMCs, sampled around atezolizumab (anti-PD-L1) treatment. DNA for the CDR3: TGTGCCACCTCGGGACTAGCCGTTTTGAATGAGCAGTTCTTC. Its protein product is CATSGLAVLNEQFF.